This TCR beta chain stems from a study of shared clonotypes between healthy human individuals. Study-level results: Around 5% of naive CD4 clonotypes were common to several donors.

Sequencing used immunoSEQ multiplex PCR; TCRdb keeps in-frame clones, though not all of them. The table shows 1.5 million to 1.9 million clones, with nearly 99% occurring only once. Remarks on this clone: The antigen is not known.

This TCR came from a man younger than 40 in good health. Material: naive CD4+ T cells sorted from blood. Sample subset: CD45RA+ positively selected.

The CDR3 here is CASSVADDGCNQPQHF. The CDR3 DNA reads as TGTGCCAGCAGCGTAGCTGACGACGGATGCAATCAGCCCCAGCATTTT. This chain joins TRBV9 and TRBJ1-5; D call uncertain. V was pared by 0 bases and J by 2 bases, with 12 bases between. The CDR3 contains 16 residues. From germline, CDR1 is SGDLS and CDR2 YYNGEE.